Sequencing of this T cell receptor (beta chain) was carried out in a study of blood T cells in healthy people across ages. General study findings and limits: Naive CD4+ cell counts and diversity both ran higher in long-lived than in aged donors.

The study isolated at least 6.5 million PBMCs from each sample. This clonotype was counted between two and nine times. Its antigen remains unidentified. A second 7 to 11 cycle PCR used barcoded and J-beta primers. Using its own MiXCR run on the 5' RACE reads, TCRdb lists one record per CDR3 protein. The sample includes about 800,000 distinct CDR3 sequences, around 25% of them seen just once. These data also featured in a second study, about T cells of mothers and their children.

This TCR derives from a boy aged 5-17 years in good health. Sample: blood.

The CDR3 spells CASSLSTGAGSKNTEAFF. Here the CDR3 DNA reads TGTGCCAGCAGCTTATCGACAGGGGCAGGCTCCAAGAACACTGAAGCTTTCTTT. V is TRBV5-5 and J is TRBJ1-1; TRBD1 aligns across 8 bases. The V gene's germline CDR1 is SGHKS and CDR2 YYEKEE (reference sequence). The junction had 13 bases not matched to a gene; V was cut back by 2 bases and J by 1 base. This CDR3 contains 18 residues.